The source of this TCR beta chain is a study of response to subunit inactivated influenza vaccine. Whole-study findings and limits: The authors put forward the suggestion that each seasonal influenza vaccination may bring in only a limited number of new T cells.

Remarks on this clonotype: Its antigen is not identified. A single base separates this from a much larger clone, so it may be a read error.

MiXCR was run by TCRdb on the RT-PCR reads, yielding one entry per CDR3 protein. Found here are roughly 160,000 distinct CDR3 sequences, roughly a tenth of them singletons; the top ten hold 9.5% to 15%. The germline V gene encodes CDR1 MDHEN and CDR2 SYDVKM. V was clipped by 3 bases and J by 4 bases, with 13 bases between them. This CDR3 has 14 amino acids. Sequencing used non-naive T cells sorted from PBMCs, obtained about 6 weeks after vaccination. The rearrangement links TRBV28 to TRBJ2-7; D is undetermined. This clonotype was obtained from a man aged 45-65 years who received an inactivated influenza vaccine. The CDR3 is CASSFEDQGYEQYF. Here the CDR3 DNA reads TGTGCCAGCAGTTTTGAGGACCAAGGGTACGAGCAGTACTTC.